The 21 T cell receptor beta chains below were found in one sample sequenced in a study of T cell changes during pregnancy in multiple sclerosis. Measured with immunoSEQ multiplex PCR; TCRdb has only the in-frame clones, and not every one. Among some 26,000 clones listed, about 89% were seen once. This specimen consisted of CD4+ T cells from peripheral blood mononuclear cells, obtained in the first trimester of pregnancy. The receptors were sampled from a female donor in good health, enrolled as a control in a pregnancy study.

The genes are TRBV5-4 and TRBJ1-1; D not certain. Germline V CDR1 and CDR2: SGHNT, YYREEE (reference sequence). The CDR3 has 16 residues. V lost 4 bases and J lost 1, with 17 bases in between. The CDR3 loop is CASSNGRGKGNTEAFF. CDR3 nucleotide sequence: TGTGCCAGCAGCAACGGACGGGGAAAGGGGAACACTGAAGCTTTCTTT.

The gene calls are TRBV6-4 and TRBJ2-2, with 15 nucleotides matching TRBD2. This CDR3 region has 16 residues. With V trimmed by 8 bases and J by 4 bases, 5 bases remained unmatched. Germline V gene sequence: CDR1 MRHNA, CDR2 SNTAGT. CDR3 DNA sequence: TGTGCCAGCTTATGGACTAGCGGGGGGGGCACCGGGGAGCTGTTTTTT. It is translated as CASLWTSGGGTGELFF.

The chain employs TRBV6-5 and TRBJ1-1; D remains unclear. CDR3 length equals 12 residues. Trimming took off 0 bases at V and 10 bases at J, with 9 bases between the two ends. Looked up from germline, CDR1 is MNHEY and CDR2 is SVGAGI. The CDR3 spells CASSYSTGAAFF. The CDR3, as DNA: TGTGCCAGCAGTTACTCGACGGGAGCAGCTTTCTTT.

The chain employs TRBV2 and TRBJ2-3; TRBD2 matches 7 bases. This CDR3 comprises 14 residues. V dropped 5 bases and J dropped 4; count of bases not matched to a gene: 6. Germline CDR1 and CDR2: SNHLY and FYNNEI. The CDR3 DNA follows: TGTGCCAGCAGTATGGGGGGGAACCCAGATACGCAGTATTTT. Protein product: CASSMGGNPDTQYF.

The CDR3 DNA is TGTGCCAGCAGCTTACCCAGGGGACTAGCGGTAAGCACAGATACGCAGTATTTT. It specifies CASSLPRGLAVSTDTQYF. This sequence joins TRBV11-1 and TRBJ2-3; 11 positions match TRBD2. The CDR3 spans 18 residues. Trimming took 2 bases from V and 0 from J; bases not matched to a gene: 7. Looked up from germline, CDR1 is SGHAT and CDR2 is FQDESV (reference sequence).

This chain uses TRBV28 with TRBJ1-1; possible D gene TRBD1, 5 bases. Trimming removed 6 bases at V and 6 bases at J, with 17 bases between. The CDR3 is 14 amino acids. Per the germline V gene, CDR1 is MDHEN and CDR2 is SYDVKM. The CDR3 bases are TGTGCCAGCAGCCCACCGGCCAGGGTGGCTGAAGCTTTCTTT. As protein: CASSPPARVAEAFF.

This clone has just one count. The gene calls are TRBV6-1 and TRBJ1-2, with TRBD1 as a possible D gene (6 bases). Per germline, CDR1 MNHNS and CDR2 SASEGT. With 5 bases removed from V and 8 bases from J, the gap between germline ends came to 18 bases. The length of the CDR3 is 14 residues. CDR3 amino acids: CASSPEGGARGYTF. The CDR3 DNA follows: TGTGCCAGCAGTCCTGAGGGGGGGGCAAGGGGCTACACCTTC.

This chain connects TRBV6-4 to TRBJ2-1; TRBD2 aligns across 10 bases. J was trimmed by 1 base and V by 3 bases; bases with no gene match: 0. Per the germline V gene, CDR1 is MRHNA and CDR2 is SNTAGT. CDR3 length: 15 residues. The CDR3 DNA sequence: TGTGCCAGCAGTGAAGCGGGGGGGTCCTACAATGAGCAGTTCTTC. It translates to CASSEAGGSYNEQFF.

V and J are TRBV28 and TRBJ2-7; 11 bases align to TRBD2. This CDR3 has 14 residues. Germline CDR1 reads MDHEN; CDR2 reads SYDVKM. The trim removed 8 bases at V and 3 bases at J, leaving 6 bases unmatched. The CDR3 here is CASSETSGNYEQYF. The CDR3 nucleotides are TGTGCCAGCTCCGAGACTAGCGGGAACTACGAGCAGTACTTC.

This clone was recorded once. The chain employs TRBV6-6 and TRBJ2-7; D not certain. Germline V gene lookup returns CDR1 MNHNY and CDR2 SVGAGI (reference sequence). The CDR3 spans 11 residues. The V and J ends lost 2 bases and 3 bases respectively, with 2 bases between them. CDR3 in DNA: TGTGCCAGCAGTTACCTCTACGAGCAGTACTTC. It yields the protein CASSYLYEQYF.

The CDR3 nucleotides read TGTGCCAGCAGATACAACCAGGGGGGAGATGGCTACACCTTC. This translates into CASRYNQGGDGYTF. The rearrangement joins TRBV10-3 to TRBJ1-2, with 7 bases lining up with TRBD1. The V and J ends lost 10 bases and 6 bases, in that order; junction bases with no gene match: 14. CDR1 is ENHRY, CDR2 SYGVKD, per germline. CDR3 length: 14 residues.

A word on this clone: Its ends do not fully match the called genes, so a read error is possible. This chain uses TRBV20-1 with TRBJ1-1; D not certain. The CDR3 totals 10 residues. The germline V gene has CDR1 DFQATT and CDR2 SNEGSKA (reference sequence). CDR3 sequence: CSASTSRWIF. CDR3 coding DNA: TGCAGTGCTAGTACCTCGAGGTGGATCTTT.

The J gene is TRBJ1-1, the V gene TRBV10-3; 8 positions agree with TRBD1. This CDR3 region has 18 residues. Germline CDR1 is ENHRY and CDR2 is SYGVKD. After removal of 0 bases from V and 0 bases from J, the junction contained 9 bases not matched to a gene. The CDR3 nucleotides read TGTGCCATCAGTGAGTCGCCTGGGACAGGCGGCATGAACACTGAAGCTTTCTTT. Translation gives CAISESPGTGGMNTEAFF.

DNA for the CDR3: TGTGCCAGCAGTTATCAGGGGGAGGCTGGCTACACCTTC. Translation gives CASSYQGEAGYTF. This chain uses TRBV6-6 with TRBJ1-2; TRBD1 agrees at 7 bases. Germline CDR1 reads MNHNY; CDR2 reads SVGAGI (reference sequence). J lost 7 bases, V lost 3 bases, and 5 bases had no gene match. This CDR3 region has 13 residues.

This clone is medium-sized (0.01 to 0.1%) in the sample. The rearrangement uses TRBV5-4 and TRBJ1-1, with a weak D call TRBD1 (6 bases). From germline, CDR1 is SGHNT and CDR2 YYREEE (reference sequence). With 4 bases removed from V and 1 base from J, the gap between germline ends came to 14 bases. The CDR3 contains 15 residues. This CDR3 reads CASSRGGRGNTEAFF. The CDR3 DNA reads as TGTGCCAGCAGCCGCGGCGGCAGGGGGAACACTGAAGCTTTCTTT.

The chain recombines TRBV7-3 with TRBJ2-1; D is perhaps TRBD2 (6 bases). The germline V and J ends were trimmed by 4 bases and 2 bases, with 9 bases remaining between them. The CDR3 has 14 residues. Germline V gene lookup returns CDR1 SGHTA and CDR2 FQGTGA. Here the CDR3 DNA reads TGTGCCAGCAGCTCAGCGGGTGCCTACAATGAGCAGTTCTTC. This codes for CASSSAGAYNEQFF.

The chain recombines TRBV9 with TRBJ1-1; D might be TRBD1 (6 bases). Germline CDR1 reads SGDLS; CDR2 reads YYNGEE. The CDR3 is 15 residues long. V was pared by 3 bases and J by 3 bases, with 15 bases between. The CDR3 loop reads CASSGGRGGYTEAFF. The CDR3 bases are TGTGCCAGCAGCGGGGGCAGGGGCGGGTACACTGAAGCTTTCTTT.

V gene TRBV5-1 combines with J gene TRBJ1-1, with a possible D match to TRBD1 (6 bases). CDR1 and CDR2 (germline): SGHRS, YFSETQ. CDR3 length: 13 amino acids. V dropped 5 bases and J dropped 0 bases, with 8 bases sitting between them. CDR3: CASRRGMNTEAFF. The CDR3 DNA reads TGCGCCAGCAGGAGGGGGATGAACACTGAAGCTTTCTTT. Using reference TRBV5-1 and TRBJ1-1 for the parts outside the CDR3, the full variable domain is KAGVTQTPRYLIKTRGQQVTLSCSPISGHRSVSWYQQTPGQGLQFLFEYFSETQRNKGNFPGRFSGRQFSNSRSEMNVSTLELGDSALYLCASRRGMNTEAFFGQGTRLTVV.

The chain carries TRBV14 and TRBJ1-4, with D unclear. This CDR3 spans 16 amino acids. Germline V gene data show CDR1 as SGHDN and CDR2 as FVKESK. Trimming pared 1 base from V and 3 bases from J, leaving 12 bases between. This chain's CDR3 is CASSQGSRLPNEKLFF. As DNA, the CDR3 is TGTGCCAGCAGCCAAGGATCGCGGTTGCCTAATGAAAAACTGTTTTTT.

The CDR3 DNA reads TGTGCCAGCAGTCCCCGGACAGTAAGGAGCGATCAGCCCCAGCATTTT. This gives the protein CASSPRTVRSDQPQHF. The chain is built from TRBV28 and TRBJ1-5; a possible D gene is TRBD1 (6 bases). Between the trimmed V and J ends, which lost 5 bases and 5 bases, there was a span of 19 bases. The germline CDR1 and CDR2 sequences are MDHEN and SYDVKM. The length of the CDR3 is 16 residues.

The chain carries TRBV18 and TRBJ1-3; 7 nucleotides match TRBD1. Germline V gene lookup returns CDR1 KGHSH and CDR2 LQKENI. V shed 3 bases and J 0 bases; nucleotides not matched to a gene: 5. The CDR3 loop spans 16 amino acids. CDR3 nucleotides: TGTGCCAGCTCACCGACCGACAGGGCCTCTGGAAACACCATATATTTT. Its translation: CASSPTDRASGNTIYF. Full variable domain (remainder filled in from reference TRBV18 and TRBJ1-3): NAGVMQNPRHLVRRRGQEARLRCSPMKGHSHVYWYRQLPEEGLKFMVYLQKENIIDESGMPKERFSAEFPKEGPSILRIQQVVRGDSAAYFCASSPTDRASGNTIYFGEGSWLTVV.